This T cell receptor beta chain derives from a study of a mutant IDH1 vaccine in newly diagnosed glioma. Study overall: Averaging roughly 40 years of age, treated patients were 62.5% male and about 38% female.

This sample's time point: baseline, week 1 (first vaccination visit). Treatment reported: pre-vaccination baseline after standard-of-care therapy. Assay: immunoSEQ multiplex PCR; the TCRdb copy retains only in-frame clones and omits some. The table lists about 23,000 clones, about 89% of them singletons. Deletions cut 2 bases from V and 6 bases from J, with 13 bases between. Germline V gene lookup returns CDR1 KGHSH and CDR2 LQKENI. The CDR3 loop spans 15 amino acids. The clonotype comes from a man younger than 45 with glioma. The rearrangement links TRBV18 to TRBJ1-4; a possible D gene is TRBD1 (5 bases). The sample here was PBMCs, taken from a glioma patient treated with radiotherapy, temozolomide or both. The DNA of the CDR3 is TGTGCCAGCTCACCAGGGTACAGGTCTGATGAAAAACTGTTTTTT. Translated, it gives CASSPGYRSDEKLFF.